This T cell receptor (beta chain) was captured in a study of blood T cell repertoires in COVID-19. Turning to the study itself: Sample material is recorded as cDNA or gDNA derived from T cells, B-cell-depleted T cells, or PBMCs.

V was cut by 0 bases and J by 5 bases, with 12 bases left in between. Germline V CDR1 and CDR2: LGHNA, YNFKEQ. This CDR3 has 15 amino acids. The assay was immunoSEQ multiplex PCR, and TCRdb's table has in-frame clones only and misses some. The sample consists of approximately 360,000 clones, around 90% of them appearing once. The chain couples TRBV4-2 to TRBJ2-3; D might be TRBD2 (6 bases). Sample: peripheral blood. The TCR was taken from a man in his forties or fifties with acute or convalescent COVID-19. The CDR3 reads CASSQDFGGIDTQYF. CDR3 nucleotides: TGTGCCAGCAGCCAAGATTTTGGGGGGATAGATACGCAGTATTTT.